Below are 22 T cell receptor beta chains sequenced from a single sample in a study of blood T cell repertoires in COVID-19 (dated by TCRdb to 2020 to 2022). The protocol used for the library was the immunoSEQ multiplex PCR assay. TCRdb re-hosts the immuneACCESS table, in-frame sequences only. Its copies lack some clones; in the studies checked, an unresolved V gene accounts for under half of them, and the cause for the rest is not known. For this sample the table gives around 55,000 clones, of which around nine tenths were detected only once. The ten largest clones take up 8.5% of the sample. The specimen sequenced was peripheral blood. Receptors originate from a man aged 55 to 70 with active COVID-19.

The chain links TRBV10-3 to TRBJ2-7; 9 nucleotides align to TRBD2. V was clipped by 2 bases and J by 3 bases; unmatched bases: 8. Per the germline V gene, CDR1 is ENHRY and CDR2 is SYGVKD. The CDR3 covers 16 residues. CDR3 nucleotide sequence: TGTGCCATCAGTGAGCTTAGCGGGAGTAGGGACTACGAGCAGTACTTC. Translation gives CAISELSGSRDYEQYF.

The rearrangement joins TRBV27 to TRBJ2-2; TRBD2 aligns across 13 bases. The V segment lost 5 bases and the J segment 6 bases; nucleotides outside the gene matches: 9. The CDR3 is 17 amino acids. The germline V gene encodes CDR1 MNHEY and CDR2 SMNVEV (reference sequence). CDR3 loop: CASSRTGLAGVAGELFF. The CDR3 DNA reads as TGTGCCAGCAGTCGTACAGGACTAGCGGGAGTGGCCGGGGAGCTGTTTTTT.

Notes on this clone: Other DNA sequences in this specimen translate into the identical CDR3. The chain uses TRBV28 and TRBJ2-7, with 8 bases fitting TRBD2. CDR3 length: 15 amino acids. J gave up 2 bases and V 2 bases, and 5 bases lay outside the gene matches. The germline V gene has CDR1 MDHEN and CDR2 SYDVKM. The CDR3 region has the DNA TGTGCCAGCAGTTTACGGGGGGGAGGGGCCTACGAGCAGTACTTC. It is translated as CASSLRGGGAYEQYF. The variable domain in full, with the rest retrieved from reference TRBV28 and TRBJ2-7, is DVKVTQSSRYLVKRTGEKVFLECVQDMDHENMFWYRQDPGLGLRLIYFSYDVKMKEKGDIPEGYSVSREKKERFSLILESASTNQTSMYLCASSLRGGGAYEQYFGPGTRLTVT.

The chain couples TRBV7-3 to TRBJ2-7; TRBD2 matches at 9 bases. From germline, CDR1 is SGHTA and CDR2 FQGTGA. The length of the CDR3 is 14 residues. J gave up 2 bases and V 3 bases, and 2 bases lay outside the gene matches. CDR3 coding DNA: TGTGCCAGCAGCTTGGCGGGAGGGCCCTACGAGCAGTACTTC. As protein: CASSLAGGPYEQYF.

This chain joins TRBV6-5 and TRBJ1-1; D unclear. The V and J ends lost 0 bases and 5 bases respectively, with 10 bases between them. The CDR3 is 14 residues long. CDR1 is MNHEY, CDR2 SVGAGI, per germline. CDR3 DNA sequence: TGTGCCAGCAGTTACTCCTTAGACGGGACTGAAGCTTTCTTT. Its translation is CASSYSLDGTEAFF.

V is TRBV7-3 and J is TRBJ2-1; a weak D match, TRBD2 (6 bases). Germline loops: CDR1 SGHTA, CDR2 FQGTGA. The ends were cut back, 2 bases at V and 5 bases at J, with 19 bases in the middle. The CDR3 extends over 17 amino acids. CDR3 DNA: TGTGCCAGCAGCTTAGAGCCAGGATTGGGACTCAACAATGAGCAGTTCTTC. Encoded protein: CASSLEPGLGLNNEQFF.

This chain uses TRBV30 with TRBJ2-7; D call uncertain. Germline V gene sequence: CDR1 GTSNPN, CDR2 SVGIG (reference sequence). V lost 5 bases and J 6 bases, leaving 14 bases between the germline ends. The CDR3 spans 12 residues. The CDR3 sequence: CAWFPFSGEQYF. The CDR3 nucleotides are TGTGCCTGGTTCCCGTTTTCGGGCGAGCAGTACTTC.

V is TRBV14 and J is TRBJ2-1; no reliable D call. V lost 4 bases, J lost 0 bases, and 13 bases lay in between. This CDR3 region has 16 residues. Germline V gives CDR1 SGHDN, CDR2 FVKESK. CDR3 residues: CASSRFQHSSYNEQFF. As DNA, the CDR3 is TGTGCCAGCAGCCGTTTTCAGCACAGCTCCTACAATGAGCAGTTCTTC.

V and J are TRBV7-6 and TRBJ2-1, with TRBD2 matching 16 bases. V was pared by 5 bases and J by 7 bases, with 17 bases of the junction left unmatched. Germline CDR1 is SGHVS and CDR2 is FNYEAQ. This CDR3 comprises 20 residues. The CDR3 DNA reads TGTGCCAGCAGCGCCCGGGGACTAGCGGGAGGGCCGAGGATGACGAATGAGCAGTTCTTC. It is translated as CASSARGLAGGPRMTNEQFF. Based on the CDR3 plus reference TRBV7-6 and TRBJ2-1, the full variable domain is GAGVSQSPRYKVTKRGQDVALRCDPISGHVSLYWYRQALGQGPEFLTYFNYEAQQDKSGLPNDRFSAERPEGSISTLTIQRTEQRDSAMYRCASSARGLAGGPRMTNEQFFGPGTRLTVL.

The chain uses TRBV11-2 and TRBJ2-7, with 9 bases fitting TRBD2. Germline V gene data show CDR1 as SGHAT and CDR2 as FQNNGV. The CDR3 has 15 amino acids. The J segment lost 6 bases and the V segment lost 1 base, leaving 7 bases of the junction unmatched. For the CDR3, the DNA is TGTGCCAGCAGCTTAGTGTTAGCGGGGGACCCCGAGCAGTACTTC. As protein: CASSLVLAGDPEQYF.

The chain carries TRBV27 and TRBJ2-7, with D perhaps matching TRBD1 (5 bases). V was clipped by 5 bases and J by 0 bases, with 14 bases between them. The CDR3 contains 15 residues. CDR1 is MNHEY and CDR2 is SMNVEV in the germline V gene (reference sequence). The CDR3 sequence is CASSQSGFSSYEQYF. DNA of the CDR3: TGTGCCAGCAGTCAGTCAGGGTTTAGCTCCTACGAGCAGTACTTC.

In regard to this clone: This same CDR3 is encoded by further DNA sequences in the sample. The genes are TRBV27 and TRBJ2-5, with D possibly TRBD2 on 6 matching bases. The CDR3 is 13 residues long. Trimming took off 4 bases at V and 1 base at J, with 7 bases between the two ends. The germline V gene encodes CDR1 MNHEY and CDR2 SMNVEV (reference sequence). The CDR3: CASSSGLQETQYF. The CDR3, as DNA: TGTGCCAGCAGTTCGGGACTCCAAGAGACCCAGTACTTC.

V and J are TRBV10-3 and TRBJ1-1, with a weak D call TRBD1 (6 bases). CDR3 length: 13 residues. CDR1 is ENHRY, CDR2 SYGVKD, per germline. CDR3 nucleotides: TGTGCTACCTCGGCGGGGGCGAACACTGAAGCTTTCTTT. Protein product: CATSAGANTEAFF.

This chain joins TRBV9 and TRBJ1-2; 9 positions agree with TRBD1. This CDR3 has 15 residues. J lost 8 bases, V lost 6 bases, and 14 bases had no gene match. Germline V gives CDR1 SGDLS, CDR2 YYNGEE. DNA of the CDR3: TGTGCCAGCACCCGCACACCGGGACAGGGACCCGGCTACACCTTC. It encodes CASTRTPGQGPGYTF.

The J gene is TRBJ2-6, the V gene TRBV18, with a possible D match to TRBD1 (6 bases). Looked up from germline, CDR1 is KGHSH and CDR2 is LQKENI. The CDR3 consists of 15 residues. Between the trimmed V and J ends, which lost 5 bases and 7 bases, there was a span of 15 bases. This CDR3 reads CASSSPQGSANVLTF. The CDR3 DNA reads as TGTGCCAGCTCATCCCCCCAGGGGAGCGCCAACGTCCTGACTTTC. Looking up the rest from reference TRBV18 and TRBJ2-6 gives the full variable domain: NAGVMQNPRHLVRRRGQEARLRCSPMKGHSHVYWYRQLPEEGLKFMVYLQKENIIDESGMPKERFSAEFPKEGPSILRIQQVVRGDSAAYFCASSSPQGSANVLTFGAGSRLTVL.

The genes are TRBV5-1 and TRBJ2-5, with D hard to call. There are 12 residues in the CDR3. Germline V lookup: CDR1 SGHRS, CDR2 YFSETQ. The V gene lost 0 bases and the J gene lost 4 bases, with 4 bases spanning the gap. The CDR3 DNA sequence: TGCGCCAGCAGCTTGGACGGAGAGACCCAGTACTTC. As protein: CASSLDGETQYF. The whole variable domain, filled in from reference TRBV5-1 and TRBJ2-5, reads KAGVTQTPRYLIKTRGQQVTLSCSPISGHRSVSWYQQTPGQGLQFLFEYFSETQRNKGNFPGRFSGRQFSNSRSEMNVSTLELGDSALYLCASSLDGETQYFGPGTRLLVL.

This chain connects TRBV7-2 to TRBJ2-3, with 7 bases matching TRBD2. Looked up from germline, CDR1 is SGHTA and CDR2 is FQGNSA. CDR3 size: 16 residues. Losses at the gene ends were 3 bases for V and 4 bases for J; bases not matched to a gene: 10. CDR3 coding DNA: TGTGCCAGCAGCTTGGTGGCGGGAGCCGAAGCAGATACGCAGTATTTT. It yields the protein CASSLVAGAEADTQYF.

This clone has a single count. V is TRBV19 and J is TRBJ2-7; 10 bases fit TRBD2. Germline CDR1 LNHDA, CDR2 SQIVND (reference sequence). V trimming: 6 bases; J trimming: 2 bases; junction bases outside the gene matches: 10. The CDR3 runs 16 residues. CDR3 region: CASSRTRTSGTYEQYF. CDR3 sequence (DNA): TGTGCCAGTAGCAGAACCCGGACTAGCGGTACCTACGAGCAGTACTTC.

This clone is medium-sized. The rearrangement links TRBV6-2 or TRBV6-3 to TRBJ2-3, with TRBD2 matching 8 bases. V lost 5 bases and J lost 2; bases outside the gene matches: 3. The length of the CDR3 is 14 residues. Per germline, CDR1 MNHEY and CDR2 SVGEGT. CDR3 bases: TGTGCCAGCAGTCCAGCGGGAGTCACAGATACGCAGTATTTT. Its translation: CASSPAGVTDTQYF.

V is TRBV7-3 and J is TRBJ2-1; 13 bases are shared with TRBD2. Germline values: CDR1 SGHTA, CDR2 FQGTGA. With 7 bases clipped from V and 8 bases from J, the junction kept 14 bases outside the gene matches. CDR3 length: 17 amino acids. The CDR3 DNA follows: TGTGCCAGCACCCGTTGGACTAGCGGGAGATACATAGATGAGCAGTTCTTC. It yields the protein CASTRWTSGRYIDEQFF.

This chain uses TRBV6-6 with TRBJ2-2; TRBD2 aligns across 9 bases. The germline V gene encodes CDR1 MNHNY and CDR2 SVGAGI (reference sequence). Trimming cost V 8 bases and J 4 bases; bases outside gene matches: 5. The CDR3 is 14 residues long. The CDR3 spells CASGREGLTGELFF. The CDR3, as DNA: TGTGCCAGCGGGCGGGAGGGCCTCACCGGGGAGCTGTTTTTT.

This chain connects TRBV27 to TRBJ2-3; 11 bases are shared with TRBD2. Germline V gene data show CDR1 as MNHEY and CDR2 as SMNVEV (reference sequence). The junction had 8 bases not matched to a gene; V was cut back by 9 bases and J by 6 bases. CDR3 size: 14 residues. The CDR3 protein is CASIRPSGRDTQYF. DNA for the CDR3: TGTGCCAGTATTAGACCTAGCGGGAGGGATACGCAGTATTTT.